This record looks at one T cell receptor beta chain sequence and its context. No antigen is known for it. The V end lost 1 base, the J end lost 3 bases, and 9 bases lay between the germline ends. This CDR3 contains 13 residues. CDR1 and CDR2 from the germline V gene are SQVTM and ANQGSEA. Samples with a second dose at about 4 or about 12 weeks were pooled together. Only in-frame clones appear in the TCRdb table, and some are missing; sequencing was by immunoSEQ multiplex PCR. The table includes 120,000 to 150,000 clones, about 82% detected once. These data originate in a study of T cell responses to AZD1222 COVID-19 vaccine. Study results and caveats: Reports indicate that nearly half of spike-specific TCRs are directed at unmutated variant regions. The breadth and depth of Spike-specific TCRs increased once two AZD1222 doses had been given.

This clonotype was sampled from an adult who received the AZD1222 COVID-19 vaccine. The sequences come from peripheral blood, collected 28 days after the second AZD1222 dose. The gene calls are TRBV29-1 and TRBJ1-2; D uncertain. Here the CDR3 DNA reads TGCAGCGTTGAAGGTGGAAGCCACTATGGCTACACCTTC. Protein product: CSVEGGSHYGYTF.